The rows below give T cell receptor beta chains drawn from one sample of a study of patients and donors after allogeneic stem cell transplantation. A single record per CDR3 protein comes from TCRdb applying MiXCR to the RT-PCR reads. The table shows under 170,000 distinct CDR3 sequences, with over 35% occurring only once. The sample was blood, either unsorted or a sorted T cell fraction (not recorded which). The receptors were sampled from a human donor who was either an allogeneic HSCT recipient or a stem cell or donor lymphocyte infusion donor (not recorded which). It is not recorded whose cells these are; they may come from a transplant donor. Both conserved end residues are part of each CDR3. D genes are given only for firm matches. Expanded clones get a size class; other rows say once, few or many, or leave the size out.

j_call | d_call | cdr3_length | clone_size | v_call | cdr3_aa | cdr3_nt
TRBJ2-3 | TRBD2 | 17 | - | TRBV4-3 | CASSHSGGSPSTDTQYF | TGCGCCAGCAGCCACAGCGGGGGTTCCCCTAGCACAGATACGCAGTATTTT
TRBJ1-1 | - | 14 | few | TRBV7-9 | CASSPSGGSGEAFF | TGTGCCAGCAGCCCCTCGGGGGGTAGTGGTGAAGCTTTCTTT
TRBJ1-1 | - | 15 | - | TRBV27 | CASSLSPGMNTEAFF | TGTGCCAGCAGTTTATCGCCAGGGATGAACACTGAAGCTTTCTTT
TRBJ2-1 | TRBD1 | 13 | - | TRBV29-1 | CSVGQGKSNEQFF | TGCAGCGTTGGACAGGGAAAGAGCAATGAGCAGTTCTTC
TRBJ2-1 | - | 14 | few | TRBV6-5 | CASSYSSGDNEQFF | TGTGCCAGCAGTTACTCGAGTGGGGACAATGAGCAGTTCTTC
TRBJ1-2 | - | 16 | few | TRBV27 | CASSPPGGSGVRGYTF | TGTGCCAGCAGTCCCCCGGGCGGTTCGGGGGTGAGGGGCTACACCTTC
TRBJ2-5 | - | 14 | once | TRBV12-3/TRBV12-4 | CASSSLWAQETQYF | TGTGCCAGCAGCTCCCTCTGGGCACAAGAGACCCAGTACTTC
TRBJ1-1 | - | 13 | - | TRBV6-1 | CASELTLNTEAFF | TGTGCCAGCGAGCTGACCCTGAACACTGAAGCTTTCTTT
TRBJ1-2 | - | 10 | - | TRBV25-1 | CASSGPNYTF | TGTGCCAGCAGTGGCCCGAACTACACCTTC
TRBJ1-2 | TRBD1 | 13 | - | TRBV12-3/TRBV12-4 | CASSQGQLYGYTF | TGTGCCAGCAGCCAGGGACAGCTCTATGGCTACACCTTC
TRBJ2-5 | TRBD2 | 15 | - | TRBV5-1 | CASSSRTSGGETQYF | TGCGCCAGCAGCTCACGGACTAGCGGAGGGGAGACCCAGTACTTC
TRBJ1-1 | TRBD1 | 13 | - | TRBV7-3 | CASVDRGGTEAFF | TGTGCCAGCGTAGACAGGGGCGGCACTGAAGCTTTCTTT
TRBJ2-3 | - | 11 | - | TRBV7-8 | CASSRLATQYF | TGTGCCAGCAGTCGGCTGGCGACGCAGTATTTT
TRBJ1-2 | TRBD1 | 16 | - | TRBV15 | CATSSRGQIPNYGYTF | TGTGCCACCAGCAGTCGGGGACAGATACCTAACTATGGCTACACCTTC
TRBJ1-2 | - | 14 | many | TRBV12-3/TRBV12-4 | CASSSHLNSHGYTF | TGTGCCAGCAGCTCCCATTTAAACTCCCATGGCTACACCTTC
TRBJ2-7 | - | 16 | once | TRBV4-2 | CASSQEKGGYSYEQYF | TGTGCCAGCAGCCAAGAGAAGGGGGGCTACTCCTACGAGCAGTACTTC
TRBJ1-1 | - | 15 | few | TRBV12-3/TRBV12-4 | CASSFSLGHPTEAFF | TGTGCCAGCAGTTTCTCTCTGGGTCACCCCACTGAAGCTTTCTTT
TRBJ1-1 | - | 12 | - | TRBV5-1 | CASSPPTREAFF | TGCGCCAGCAGCCCGCCTACCAGAGAAGCTTTCTTT
TRBJ1-6 | TRBD1 | 15 | - | TRBV12-3/TRBV12-4 | CASTTGGWWRSPLHF | TGTGCCAGCACCACAGGGGGCTGGTGGAGGTCACCCCTCCACTTT
TRBJ2-2 | - | 16 | - | TRBV5-1 | CASSLGSLTNTGELFF | TGCGCCAGCAGCTTGGGGTCGCTGACGAACACCGGGGAGCTGTTTTTT